The entry that follows covers one T cell receptor (beta chain) sequence. The antigen remains undetermined. With autoimmune disease history or systemic immunosuppression, patients were excluded. These data originate in a study of OX40 agonist ivuxolimab in advanced cancers. On the study more broadly: Prior checkpoint blockade (anti-PD-1, anti-PD-L1 or anti-CTLA-4) was permitted; under 50% had it.

The method was immunoSEQ multiplex PCR; TCRdb's version includes in-frame clones alone and lacks a portion of them. The sample holds about 30,000 clones, under 80% seen once. The CDR3 has 15 residues. Germline V gene sequence: CDR1 MNHEY, CDR2 SMNVEV (reference sequence). The V end was cut by 6 bases, the J end by 0 bases, with 12 bases between. The study's findings and limits: Among the lowest levels of clonal expansion were found in partial responders at 0.1-3.0 mg/kg. Compared with CD4+, CD8+ T cells on average had more expanded clones.

This receptor was identified in an adult with an advanced solid tumor such as melanoma, head and neck, liver or kidney cancer. The chain links TRBV27 to TRBJ2-1; D uncertain. Specimen: CD4+ or CD8+ T cells sorted from blood, collected in a trial of the OX40 agonist ivuxolimab. CDR3 loop: CASSNGPSSYNEQFF. The CDR3 DNA is TGTGCCAGCAGCAACGGACCTAGCTCCTACAATGAGCAGTTCTTC.